This T cell receptor beta chain was sequenced during a study of shared clonotypes between healthy human individuals. In the study overall: Ranging from 18 to 49 in age, donors were two women and three men.

This table comes from immunoSEQ multiplex PCR, and its TCRdb copy is limited to in-frame clones, with some not included. The sample lists about 2 million clones, roughly 95% occurring once. The study's findings and limits: Some clonotypes were shared by all four sorted-subset donors, while others were not shared. The non-shared ones had lower generation probabilities than the shared ones.

Cells designated naive CD8 were CD45RO-negative and were positively selected for CCR7, with terminally differentiated effector memory CD45RA+ cells excluded. Points on this clone: No antigen is known for it.

This TCR derives from a man aged 18 to 29 in good health. What was sequenced was naive CD8+ T cells sorted from blood.

For the CDR3, the DNA is TGCGCCAGCAGCCAGGGAGGGTACTCGTTCTACGAGCAGTACTTC. Protein sequence: CASSQGGYSFYEQYF. V gene TRBV4-1 combines with J gene TRBJ2-7; 7 bases align to TRBD2. This CDR3 spans 15 amino acids. V was pared by 3 bases and J by 3 bases, with 8 bases of the junction left unmatched. Germline V gene lookup returns CDR1 MGHRA and CDR2 YSYEKL.